Below are 24 T cell receptor beta chains sequenced from a single sample in a study of blood T cell repertoires in COVID-19. Profiling relied on immunoSEQ multiplex PCR, and the TCRdb table lists in-frame clones only, not all of them. This sample has some 290,000 clones, with 90% found just once. The sequenced sample was peripheral blood. Receptors originate from a woman aged 40-49 years with COVID-19, enrolled during active disease.

The gene calls are TRBV10-3 and TRBJ2-2; 9 nucleotides agree with TRBD2. Per germline, CDR1 ENHRY and CDR2 SYGVKD. Losses at the gene ends were 8 bases for V and 0 bases for J; bases not matched to a gene: 1. The CDR3 has 14 residues. The CDR3 DNA is TGTGCCATCGCTAGCGGGACGAACACCGGGGAGCTGTTTTTT. Translation: CAIASGTNTGELFF.

The chain is built from TRBV2 and TRBJ1-4; no clear D. The CDR3 covers 11 residues. Germline V lookup: CDR1 SNHLY, CDR2 FYNNEI. Trimming left V 6 bases short and J 9 bases short, with 8 bases between. The CDR3 here is CASRSNQKLFF. CDR3 nucleotide sequence: TGTGCCAGCAGGAGTAACCAAAAACTGTTTTTT.

This clone was picked up one time. This chain connects TRBV9 to TRBJ1-1; maybe TRBD1 (6 bases). Trimming left V 3 bases short and J 5 bases short, with 14 bases between. Germline CDR1 and CDR2: SGDLS and YYNGEE. This CDR3 region has 14 residues. The CDR3 bases are TGTGCCAGCAGCGCCCGGGGGGGGCAGACTGAAGCTTTCTTT. This gives the protein CASSARGGQTEAFF.

The chain carries TRBV9 and TRBJ1-3; the D is unclear. The V and J ends lost 0 bases and 0 bases respectively, with 7 bases between them. Germline V lookup: CDR1 SGDLS, CDR2 YYNGEE. CDR3 length: 15 residues. The CDR3 here is CASSVDGSSGNTIYF. In nucleotides, the CDR3 is TGTGCCAGCAGCGTAGACGGGAGCTCTGGAAACACCATATATTTT.

The chain carries TRBV19 and TRBJ1-5; 9 nucleotides align to TRBD1. Germline V gene data show CDR1 as LNHDA and CDR2 as SQIVND (reference sequence). This CDR3 region has 16 residues. V shed 7 bases, J shed 4 bases, and the junction held 11 bases outside the gene matches. The CDR3 sequence: CASILLQGAWNQPQHF. In DNA, the CDR3 is TGTGCCAGTATCTTACTACAGGGGGCCTGGAATCAGCCCCAGCATTTT. Filled out from reference TRBV19 and TRBJ1-5, the complete variable domain reads DGGITQSPKYLFRKEGQNVTLSCEQNLNHDAMYWYRQDPGQGLRLIYYSQIVNDFQKGDIAEGYSVSREKKESFPLTVTSAQKNPTAFYLCASILLQGAWNQPQHFGDGTRLSIL.

V is TRBV2 and J is TRBJ2-3, with 10 nucleotides matching TRBD1. The CDR3 is made up of 13 amino acids. Germline-derived CDR1 and CDR2 are SNHLY and FYNNEI. V was pared by 11 bases and J by 4 bases, with 6 bases of the junction left unmatched. CDR3 in DNA: TGTGCCTTGAGAGACAGGGGGCCAGATACGCAGTATTTT. Its protein is CALRDRGPDTQYF.

The rearrangement uses TRBV7-2 and TRBJ1-2; 11 bases agree with TRBD1. This CDR3 comprises 15 residues. V lost 5 bases to trimming and J lost 5 bases; unmatched junction nucleotides: 7. Germline-derived CDR1 and CDR2 are SGHTA and FQGNSA. CDR3 bases: TGTGCCAGCAGCAACAGCGGGACAGGGGGGTATGGCTACACCTTC. This codes for CASSNSGTGGYGYTF.

J is TRBJ2-7 and V is TRBV9; 9 bases are shared with TRBD2. CDR3 length: 14 amino acids. Germline V lookup: CDR1 SGDLS, CDR2 YYNGEE. The V and J ends lost 4 bases and 3 bases, in that order; junction bases with no gene match: 5. The CDR3 loop is CASSPRLADYEQYF. Here the CDR3 DNA reads TGTGCCAGCAGCCCCCGACTAGCGGACTACGAGCAGTACTTC.

The chain recombines TRBV7-2 with TRBJ2-7, with 10 bases matching TRBD2. The ends lost 5 bases at V and 3 bases at J; junction bases unmatched: 7. Looked up from germline, CDR1 is SGHTA and CDR2 is FQGNSA. The CDR3 extends over 15 amino acids. The CDR3 coding sequence is TGTGCCAGCAGCGCCAAGCGGGAGGGCGTCTACGAGCAGTACTTC. Protein: CASSAKREGVYEQYF.

This clone was detected once. The chain couples TRBV7-2 to TRBJ2-7, with 8 bases that match TRBD1. V shed 5 bases, J shed 5 bases, and the junction held 11 bases outside the gene matches. The CDR3 length is 15 residues. CDR1 is SGHTA, CDR2 FQGNSA, per germline. CDR3 sequence (DNA): TGTGCCAGCAGCCCCCAGGGGGCATTTCGCAACGAGCAGTACTTC. This codes for CASSPQGAFRNEQYF.

The gene calls are TRBV6-6 and TRBJ2-3, with no clear D. The CDR3 is 13 amino acids. CDR1 and CDR2 from the germline V gene are MNHNY and SVGAGI (reference sequence). V was clipped by 4 bases and J by 4 bases, with 9 bases between them. The CDR3 here is CASSFMSADTQYF. CDR3 bases: TGTGCCAGCAGTTTTATGAGTGCAGATACGCAGTATTTT.

This clone was counted between two and nine times. The genes are TRBV6-5 and TRBJ1-6; the D gene is possibly TRBD1 (5 bases). This CDR3 has 14 residues. CDR1 is MNHEY and CDR2 is SVGAGI in the germline V gene. V lost 5 bases and J 10 bases, leaving 15 bases between the germline ends. The CDR3 sequence: CASSPRRQGSPLHF. CDR3 DNA: TGTGCCAGCAGTCCACGCAGGCAGGGATCACCCCTCCACTTT.

The V gene is TRBV15, the J gene TRBJ2-5, with 8 bases aligning to TRBD2. Germline V gene sequence: CDR1 LNHNV, CDR2 YYDKDF (reference sequence). V lost 1 base to trimming and J lost 5 bases; unmatched junction nucleotides: 9. This CDR3 comprises 16 residues. The CDR3 here is CATSRGESGSDETQYF. DNA of the CDR3: TGTGCCACCAGCAGAGGAGAGAGCGGGAGCGATGAGACCCAGTACTTC.

The chain combines TRBV18 with TRBJ1-3; D is perhaps TRBD1 (5 bases). Germline lookup yields CDR1 KGHSH and CDR2 LQKENI. The ends were cut back, 2 bases at V and 3 bases at J, with 11 bases in the middle. The CDR3 has 15 amino acids. Here the CDR3 reads CASSPRKDSGNTIYF. In DNA form, the CDR3 reads TGTGCCAGCTCACCAAGAAAAGACAGTGGAAACACCATATATTTT.

The rearrangement uses TRBV7-2 and TRBJ2-1; D not resolved. This CDR3 has 16 residues. Trimming took off 5 bases at V and 0 bases at J, with 14 bases between the two ends. The V gene's germline CDR1 is SGHTA and CDR2 FQGNSA. CDR3 in amino acids: CASSQNRVSSYNEQFF. The CDR3 DNA reads as TGTGCCAGCAGCCAAAACCGGGTGAGCTCCTACAATGAGCAGTTCTTC.

This sequence joins TRBV19 and TRBJ1-3, with 7 bases identical to TRBD1. CDR3 length: 14 amino acids. CDR1 and CDR2 (germline): LNHDA, SQIVND (reference sequence). The V and J ends lost 8 bases and 4 bases, in that order; junction bases with no gene match: 8. Written as DNA, the CDR3 is TGTGCCAGTCTACAGGACAGGCGAGGAAACACCATATATTTT. This encodes CASLQDRRGNTIYF. Supplemented by reference TRBV19 and TRBJ1-3, the full variable domain reads DGGITQSPKYLFRKEGQNVTLSCEQNLNHDAMYWYRQDPGQGLRLIYYSQIVNDFQKGDIAEGYSVSREKKESFPLTVTSAQKNPTAFYLCASLQDRRGNTIYFGEGSWLTVV.

The V gene is TRBV10-1, the J gene TRBJ1-5; no reliable D call. Between the trimmed V and J ends, which lost 0 bases and 4 bases, there was a span of 13 bases. The CDR3 runs 16 residues. Germline V gene lookup returns CDR1 WNHNN and CDR2 SYGVQD (reference sequence). CDR3 amino acids: CASSESGIYGNQPQHF. CDR3 bases: TGCGCCAGCAGTGAGTCGGGCATTTATGGGAATCAGCCCCAGCATTTT.

This chain connects TRBV24-1 to TRBJ2-2, with 9 positions matching TRBD2. The trim removed 6 bases at V and 2 bases at J, leaving 6 bases unmatched. Per germline, CDR1 KGHDR and CDR2 SFDVKD. This CDR3 has 16 residues. Here the CDR3 DNA reads TGTGCCACCAGTCTTAGCGGGGGCCCTAACACCGGGGAGCTGTTTTTT. Its protein is CATSLSGGPNTGELFF.

The genes are TRBV6-5 and TRBJ2-1, with D possibly being TRBD1 (6 bases). The V and J ends lost 7 bases and 0 bases respectively, with 13 bases between them. The CDR3 has 15 amino acids. CDR1 and CDR2 (germline): MNHEY, SVGAGI. CDR3 residues: CASTGTQSSYNEQFF. CDR3 sequence (DNA): TGTGCCAGCACCGGGACACAATCCTCCTACAATGAGCAGTTCTTC.

The rearrangement joins TRBV9 to TRBJ1-4; 7 positions match TRBD1. In germline, CDR1 is SGDLS, CDR2 YYNGEE. The CDR3 is made up of 16 amino acids. Losses at the gene ends were 4 bases for V and 1 base for J; bases not matched to a gene: 7. This chain's CDR3 is CASSRQGPETNEKLFF. The CDR3 coding sequence is TGTGCCAGCAGCCGACAGGGCCCTGAAACTAATGAAAAACTGTTTTTT.

The genes are TRBV6-2 or TRBV6-3 and TRBJ2-7; D may be TRBD2 (6 bases). Trimming shortened V by 5 bases and J by 1 base, and 15 bases separated the two germline ends. Germline loops: CDR1 MNHEY, CDR2 SVGEGT. The CDR3 spans 15 residues. CDR3 amino acids: CASSPPGDRSYEQYF. The CDR3, as DNA: TGTGCCAGCAGTCCCCCGGGGGATCGGTCCTACGAGCAGTACTTC.

The CDR3 sequence is CASSIMGGDTEAFF. The CDR3 DNA sequence: TGTGCCAGTAGTATAATGGGGGGGGACACTGAAGCTTTCTTT. The chain combines TRBV19 with TRBJ1-1, with a weak D call TRBD1 (5 bases). V shed 2 bases and J shed 3 bases, with 10 bases lying between them. In germline, CDR1 is LNHDA, CDR2 SQIVND (reference sequence). The CDR3 is 14 residues long.

This clone appeared a few times. The chain joins TRBV27 to TRBJ2-1; no definite D call. The CDR3 contains 13 residues. The V end was cut by 6 bases, the J end by 0 bases, with 6 bases between. Germline V CDR1 and CDR2: MNHEY, SMNVEV (reference sequence). DNA of the CDR3: TGTGCCAGCAGAGTTAGCTCCTACAATGAGCAGTTCTTC. Protein sequence: CASRVSSYNEQFF.

The chain links TRBV12-3 or TRBV12-4 to TRBJ1-2, with 7 bases matching TRBD1. V trimming: 6 bases; J trimming: 10 bases; junction bases outside the gene matches: 11. This CDR3 is built from 13 residues. This CDR3 is CASRTSDRAPYTF. CDR3 coding DNA: TGTGCCAGCAGAACCTCCGACAGGGCCCCCTACACCTTC.